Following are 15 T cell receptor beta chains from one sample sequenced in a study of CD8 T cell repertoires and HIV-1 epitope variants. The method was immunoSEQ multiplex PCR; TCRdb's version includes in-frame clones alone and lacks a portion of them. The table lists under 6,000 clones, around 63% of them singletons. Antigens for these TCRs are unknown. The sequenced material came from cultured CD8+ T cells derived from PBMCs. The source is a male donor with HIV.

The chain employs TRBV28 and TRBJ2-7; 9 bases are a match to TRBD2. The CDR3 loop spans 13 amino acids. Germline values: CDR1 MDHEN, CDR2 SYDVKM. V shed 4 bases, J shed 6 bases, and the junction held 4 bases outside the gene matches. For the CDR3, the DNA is TGTGCCAGCAGTTACCTTAGCGGGGGCGAGCAGTACTTC. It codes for CASSYLSGGEQYF.

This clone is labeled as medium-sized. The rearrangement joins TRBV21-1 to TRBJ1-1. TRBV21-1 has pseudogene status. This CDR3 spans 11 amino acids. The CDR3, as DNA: TGTGCCAGCAGTAGAGGCACTGAAGCTTTCTTT. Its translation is CASSRGTEAFF.

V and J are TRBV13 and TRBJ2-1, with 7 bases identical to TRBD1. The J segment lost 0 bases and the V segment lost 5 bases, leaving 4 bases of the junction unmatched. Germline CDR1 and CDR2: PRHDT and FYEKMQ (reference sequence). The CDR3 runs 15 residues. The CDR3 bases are TGTGCCAGCAGCCAGGGGGACAACTCCTACAATGAGCAGTTCTTC. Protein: CASSQGDNSYNEQFF.

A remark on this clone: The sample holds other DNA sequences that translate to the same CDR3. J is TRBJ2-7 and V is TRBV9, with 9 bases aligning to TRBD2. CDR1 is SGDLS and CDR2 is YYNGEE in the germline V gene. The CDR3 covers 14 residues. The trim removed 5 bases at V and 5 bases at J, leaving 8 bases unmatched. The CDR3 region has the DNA TGTGCCAGCAGTGGGGGCGGGGGGGCTGACGAGCAGTACTTC. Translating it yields CASSGGGGADEQYF. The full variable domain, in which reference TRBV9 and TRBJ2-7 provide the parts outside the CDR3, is DSGVTQTPKHLITATGQRVTLRCSPRSGDLSVYWYQQSLDQGLQFLIQYYNGEERAKGNILERFSAQQFPDLHSELNLSSLELGDSALYFCASSGGGGADEQYFGPGTRLTVT.

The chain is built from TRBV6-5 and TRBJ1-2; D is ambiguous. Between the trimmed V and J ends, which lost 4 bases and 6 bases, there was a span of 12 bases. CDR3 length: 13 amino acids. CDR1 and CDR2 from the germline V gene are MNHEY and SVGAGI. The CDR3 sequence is CASSFSTVDGYTF. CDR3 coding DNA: TGTGCCAGCAGTTTTTCGACGGTAGATGGCTACACCTTC.

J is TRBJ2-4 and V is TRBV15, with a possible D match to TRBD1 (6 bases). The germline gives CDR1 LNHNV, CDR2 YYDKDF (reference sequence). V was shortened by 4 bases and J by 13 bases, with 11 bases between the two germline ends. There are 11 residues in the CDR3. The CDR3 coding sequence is TGTGCCACCAGCAACAGGGAGTGGCAGTACTTC. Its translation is CATSNREWQYF.

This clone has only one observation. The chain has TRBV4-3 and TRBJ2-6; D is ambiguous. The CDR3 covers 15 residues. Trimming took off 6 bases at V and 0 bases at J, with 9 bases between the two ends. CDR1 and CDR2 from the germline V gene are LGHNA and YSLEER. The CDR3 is CASRPDNSGANVLTF. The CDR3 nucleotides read TGCGCCAGCAGGCCAGACAACTCTGGGGCCAACGTCCTGACTTTC.

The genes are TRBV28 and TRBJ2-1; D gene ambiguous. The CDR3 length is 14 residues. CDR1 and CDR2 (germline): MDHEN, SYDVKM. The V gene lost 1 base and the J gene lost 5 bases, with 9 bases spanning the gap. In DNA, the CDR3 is TGTGCCAGCAGTTTATTTGGACCCAACAATGAGCAGTTCTTC. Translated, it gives CASSLFGPNNEQFF. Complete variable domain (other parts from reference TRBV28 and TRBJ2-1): DVKVTQSSRYLVKRTGEKVFLECVQDMDHENMFWYRQDPGLGLRLIYFSYDVKMKEKGDIPEGYSVSREKKERFSLILESASTNQTSMYLCASSLFGPNNEQFFGPGTRLTVL.

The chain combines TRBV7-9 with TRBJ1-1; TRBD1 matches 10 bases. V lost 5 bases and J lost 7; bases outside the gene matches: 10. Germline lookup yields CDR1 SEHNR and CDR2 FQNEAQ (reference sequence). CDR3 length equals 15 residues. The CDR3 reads CASSQSTGGGYEAFF. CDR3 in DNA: TGTGCCAGCAGCCAATCGACAGGGGGCGGCTATGAAGCTTTCTTT.

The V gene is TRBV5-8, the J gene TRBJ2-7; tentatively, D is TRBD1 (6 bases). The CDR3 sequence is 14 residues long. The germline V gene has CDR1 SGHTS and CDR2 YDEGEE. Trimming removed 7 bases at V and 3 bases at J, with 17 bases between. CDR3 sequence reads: CASATGTQGYEQYF. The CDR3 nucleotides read TGTGCCAGCGCCACCGGGACACAAGGCTACGAGCAGTACTTC. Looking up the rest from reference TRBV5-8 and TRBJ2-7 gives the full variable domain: EAGVTQSPTHLIKTRGQQATLRCSPISGHTSVYWYQQALGLGLQFLLWYDEGEERNRGNFPPRFSGRQFPNYSSELNVNALELEDSALYLCASATGTQGYEQYFGPGTRLTVT.

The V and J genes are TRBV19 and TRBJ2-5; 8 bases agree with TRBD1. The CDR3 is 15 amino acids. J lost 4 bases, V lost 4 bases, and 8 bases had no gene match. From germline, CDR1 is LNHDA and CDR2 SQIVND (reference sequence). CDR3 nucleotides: TGTGCCAGTAGTACCGGGACAGGCCAGGGAGAGACCCAGTACTTC. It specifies CASSTGTGQGETQYF.

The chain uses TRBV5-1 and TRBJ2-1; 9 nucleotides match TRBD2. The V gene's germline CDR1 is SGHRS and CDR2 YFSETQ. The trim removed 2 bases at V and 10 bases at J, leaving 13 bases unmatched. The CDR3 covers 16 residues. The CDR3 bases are TGCGCCAGCAGCTTCGGCGGGAGGGCCGTTAAGGTGGAGCAGTTCTTC. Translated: CASSFGGRAVKVEQFF.

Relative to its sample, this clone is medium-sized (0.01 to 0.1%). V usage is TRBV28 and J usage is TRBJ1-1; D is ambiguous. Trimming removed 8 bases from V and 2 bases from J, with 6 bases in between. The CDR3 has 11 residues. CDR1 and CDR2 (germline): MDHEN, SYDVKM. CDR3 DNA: TGTGCCAGCGAACTAAACACTGAAGCTTTCTTT. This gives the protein CASELNTEAFF.

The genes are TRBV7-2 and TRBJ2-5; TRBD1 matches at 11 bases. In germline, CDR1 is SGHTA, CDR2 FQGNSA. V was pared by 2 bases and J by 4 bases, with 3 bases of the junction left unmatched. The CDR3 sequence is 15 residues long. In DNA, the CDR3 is TGTGCCAGCAGCTTACGAGGACAGGGGGCAGAGACCCAGTACTTC. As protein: CASSLRGQGAETQYF.

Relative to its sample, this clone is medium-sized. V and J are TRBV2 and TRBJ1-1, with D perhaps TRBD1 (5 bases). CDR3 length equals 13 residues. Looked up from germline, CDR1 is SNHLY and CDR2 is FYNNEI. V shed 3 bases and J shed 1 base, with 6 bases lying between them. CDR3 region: CASSEGRNTEAFF. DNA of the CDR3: TGTGCCAGCAGTGAGGGGCGGAACACTGAAGCTTTCTTT.